This entry lists 9 T cell receptor beta chains sequenced from one sample in a study of cytomegalovirus exposure and HLA in healthy donors. The PCR had 60 Vbeta and 13 Jbeta primers. TCRdb keeps only in-frame clones here, not all; method: immunoSEQ multiplex PCR. The table records under 150,000 clones, roughly a tenth of them present only once. Sequenced: PBMCs. These TCRs come from a man aged 30-40 years in good health and CMV-seronegative.

The rearrangement joins TRBV19 to TRBJ2-7, with TRBD1 matching 11 bases. J lost 3 bases, V lost 6 bases, and 7 bases had no gene match. CDR3 length equals 15 residues. Germline V gives CDR1 LNHDA, CDR2 SQIVND (reference sequence). The CDR3 DNA reads TGTGCCAGTAGAATTTCCGGGACAGGGGGCTACGAGCAGTACTTC. Residues: CASRISGTGGYEQYF.

The table lists this clone with a few counts. For the CDR3, the DNA is TGTGCCAGCAGCTTAAGGTTGGGACAGGGAGGCGGGGAGCTGTTTTTT. This encodes CASSLRLGQGGGELFF. V gene TRBV7-8 combines with J gene TRBJ2-2; 9 bases align to TRBD1. The CDR3 totals 16 residues. V dropped 2 bases and J dropped 7; count of bases not matched to a gene: 8. Per the germline V gene, CDR1 is SGHVS and CDR2 is FQNEAQ.

This clone was picked up a small number of times. The J gene is TRBJ2-1, the V gene TRBV28; D is unclear. Trimming took 3 bases from V and 6 from J, leaving 6 bases between them. The length of the CDR3 is 12 residues. Germline CDR1 MDHEN, CDR2 SYDVKM. In DNA form, the CDR3 reads TGTGCCAGCAGTTTTAAAGCCAATGAGCAGTTCTTC. Its protein product is CASSFKANEQFF.

This clone was observed a few times. The chain employs TRBV11-3 and TRBJ1-1, with D tentatively TRBD1 (6 bases). CDR1 is SGHNT and CDR2 is YENEEA in the germline V gene. V shed 0 bases and J shed 0 bases, with 17 bases lying between them. CDR3 length: 18 amino acids. CDR3 in DNA: TGTGCCAGCAGCTTAGATTTAAGGGCCGGGACACTGAACACTGAAGCTTTCTTT. As protein: CASSLDLRAGTLNTEAFF.

This clone came up a few times. The rearrangement uses TRBV13 and TRBJ2-1, with 7 bases fitting TRBD1. V was pared by 5 bases and J by 6 bases, with 13 bases of the junction left unmatched. CDR1 is PRHDT, CDR2 FYEKMQ, per germline (reference sequence). CDR3 length: 16 residues. The CDR3: CASSHRDRSQLNEQFF. The CDR3 DNA follows: TGTGCCAGCAGCCACCGGGACAGATCCCAGCTCAATGAGCAGTTCTTC. Using reference TRBV13 and TRBJ2-1 for the parts outside the CDR3, the full variable domain is AAGVIQSPRHLIKEKRETATLKCYPIPRHDTVYWYQQGPGQDPQFLISFYEKMQSDKGSIPDRFSAQQFSDYHSELNMSSLELGDSALYFCASSHRDRSQLNEQFFGPGTRLTVL.

This clone was counted only a few times. The chain combines TRBV5-1 with TRBJ1-6, with D possibly being TRBD1 (6 bases). This CDR3 is 15 amino acids long. Germline V gene lookup returns CDR1 SGHRS and CDR2 YFSETQ. V lost 4 bases and J 5 bases, leaving 13 bases between the germline ends. The CDR3 DNA reads TGCGCCAGCAGCCCGGGGACACCTGATAATTCACCCCTCCACTTT. Translation gives CASSPGTPDNSPLHF.

The chain has TRBV6-5 and TRBJ2-4; D is ambiguous. Germline V gene sequence: CDR1 MNHEY, CDR2 SVGAGI. The ends were cut back, 6 bases at V and 3 bases at J, with 12 bases in the middle. The CDR3 sequence is 14 residues long. CDR3 amino acids: CASSQPRYKNIQYF. CDR3 in DNA: TGTGCCAGCAGCCAACCGCGATACAAAAACATTCAGTACTTC.

This clone was observed a few times. The chain recombines TRBV7-3 with TRBJ1-2; D is possibly TRBD1 (5 bases). The CDR3 is 15 residues long. Germline lookup yields CDR1 SGHTA and CDR2 FQGTGA. V lost 2 bases and J 0 bases, leaving 10 bases between the germline ends. The CDR3 DNA reads as TGTGCCAGCAGCTTAGTCACAGGAGCTAACTATGGCTACACCTTC. This gives the protein CASSLVTGANYGYTF.

The table lists this clone with a few counts. Other DNA sequences in the sample encode the same CDR3. The V call is TRBV28, the J call TRBJ2-7; 10 bases fit TRBD2. The germline V gene has CDR1 MDHEN and CDR2 SYDVKM. The CDR3 totals 13 residues. V was pared by 8 bases and J by 2 bases, with 3 bases of the junction left unmatched. This CDR3 is CASRTSGTYEQYF. CDR3 sequence (DNA): TGTGCCAGCCGGACTAGCGGCACCTACGAGCAGTACTTC.